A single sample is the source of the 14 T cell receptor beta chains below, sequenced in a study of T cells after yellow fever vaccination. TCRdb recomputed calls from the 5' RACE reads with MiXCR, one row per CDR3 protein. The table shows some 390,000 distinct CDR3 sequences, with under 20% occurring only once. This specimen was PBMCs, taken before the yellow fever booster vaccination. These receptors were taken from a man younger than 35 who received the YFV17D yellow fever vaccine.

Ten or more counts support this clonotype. CDR3 DNA: TGTGCCAGCAGTCTCGGACAGGGGGCCCCTGGCTACACCTTC. This gives the protein CASSLGQGAPGYTF. The V gene is TRBV6-6, the J gene TRBJ1-2; 11 bases are a match to TRBD1. Germline CDR1 is MNHNY and CDR2 is SVGAGI (reference sequence). This CDR3 contains 14 residues. J lost 7 bases, V lost 5 bases, and 6 bases had no gene match.

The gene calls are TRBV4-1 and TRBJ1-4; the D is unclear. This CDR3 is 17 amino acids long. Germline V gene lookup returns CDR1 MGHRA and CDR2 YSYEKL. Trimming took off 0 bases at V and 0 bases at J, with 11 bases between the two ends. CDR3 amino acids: CASSQDPSRATNEKLFF. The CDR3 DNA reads TGCGCCAGCAGCCAAGATCCCTCAAGGGCAACTAATGAAAAACTGTTTTTT.

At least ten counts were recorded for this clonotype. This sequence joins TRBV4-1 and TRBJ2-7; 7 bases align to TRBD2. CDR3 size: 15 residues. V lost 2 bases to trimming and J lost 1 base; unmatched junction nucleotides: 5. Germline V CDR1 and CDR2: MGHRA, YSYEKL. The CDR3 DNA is TGCGCCAGCAGCCAATCCCTAGCGGTATCCTACGAGCAGTACTTC. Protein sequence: CASSQSLAVSYEQYF.

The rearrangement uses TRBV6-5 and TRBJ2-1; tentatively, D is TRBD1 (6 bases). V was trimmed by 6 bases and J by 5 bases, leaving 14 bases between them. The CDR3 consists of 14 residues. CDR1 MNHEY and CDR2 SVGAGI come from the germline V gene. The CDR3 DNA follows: TGTGCCAGCAGCCCAGGGGTGACGCACAATGAGCAGTTCTTC. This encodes CASSPGVTHNEQFF.

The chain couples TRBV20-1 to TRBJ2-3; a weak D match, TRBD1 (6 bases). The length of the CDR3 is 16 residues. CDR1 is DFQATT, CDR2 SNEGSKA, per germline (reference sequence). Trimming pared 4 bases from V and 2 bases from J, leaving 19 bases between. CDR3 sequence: CSAKSVGQTFTDTQYF. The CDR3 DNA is TGCAGTGCTAAGTCCGTGGGACAAACATTCACAGATACGCAGTATTTT.

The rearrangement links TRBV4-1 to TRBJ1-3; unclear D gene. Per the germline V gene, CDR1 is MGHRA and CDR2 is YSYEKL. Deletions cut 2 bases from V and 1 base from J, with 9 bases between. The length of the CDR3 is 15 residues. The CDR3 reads CASSQTLSSGNTIYF. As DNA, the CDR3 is TGCGCCAGCAGCCAAACCCTAAGTTCTGGAAACACCATATATTTT.

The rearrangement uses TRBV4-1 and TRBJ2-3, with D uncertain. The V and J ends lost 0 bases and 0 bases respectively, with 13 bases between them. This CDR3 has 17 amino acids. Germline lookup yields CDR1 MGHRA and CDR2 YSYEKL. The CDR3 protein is CASSQEGIRLSTDTQYF. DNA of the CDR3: TGCGCCAGCAGCCAAGAGGGGATACGACTTAGCACAGATACGCAGTATTTT.

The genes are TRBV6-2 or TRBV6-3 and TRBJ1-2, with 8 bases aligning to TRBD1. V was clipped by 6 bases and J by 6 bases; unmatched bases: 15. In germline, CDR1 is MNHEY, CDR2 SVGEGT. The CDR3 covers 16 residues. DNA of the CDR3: TGTGCCAGCAGCCCCTTTGAAGGACAGGGAGTAGATGGCTACACCTTC. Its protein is CASSPFEGQGVDGYTF.

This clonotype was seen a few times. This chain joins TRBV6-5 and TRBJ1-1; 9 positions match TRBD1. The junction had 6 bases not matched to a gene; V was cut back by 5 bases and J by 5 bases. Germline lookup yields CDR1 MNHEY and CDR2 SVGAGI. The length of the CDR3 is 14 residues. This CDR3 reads CASSSDRGGTEAFF. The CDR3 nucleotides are TGTGCCAGCAGTAGTGACAGGGGGGGAACTGAAGCTTTCTTT.

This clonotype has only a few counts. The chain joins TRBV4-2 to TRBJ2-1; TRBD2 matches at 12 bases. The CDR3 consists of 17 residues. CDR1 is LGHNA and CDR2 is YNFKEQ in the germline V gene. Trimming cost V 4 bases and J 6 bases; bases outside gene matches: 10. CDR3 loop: CASSLASGGAFINEQFF. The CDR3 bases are TGTGCCAGCAGCCTCGCTAGCGGGGGGGCCTTTATCAATGAGCAGTTCTTC.

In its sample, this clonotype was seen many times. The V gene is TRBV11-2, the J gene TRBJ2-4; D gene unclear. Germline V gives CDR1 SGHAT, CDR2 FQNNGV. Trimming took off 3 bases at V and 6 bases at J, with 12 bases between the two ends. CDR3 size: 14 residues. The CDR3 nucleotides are TGTGCCAGCAGCTTTATCACCTTAGGAAACATTCAGTACTTC. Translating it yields CASSFITLGNIQYF.

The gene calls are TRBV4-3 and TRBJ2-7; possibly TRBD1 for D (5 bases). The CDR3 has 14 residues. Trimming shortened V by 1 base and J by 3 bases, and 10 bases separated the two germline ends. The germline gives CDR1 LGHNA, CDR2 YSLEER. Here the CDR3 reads CASSQVDTSYEQYF. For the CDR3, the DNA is TGCGCCAGCAGCCAAGTGGACACCAGCTACGAGCAGTACTTC.

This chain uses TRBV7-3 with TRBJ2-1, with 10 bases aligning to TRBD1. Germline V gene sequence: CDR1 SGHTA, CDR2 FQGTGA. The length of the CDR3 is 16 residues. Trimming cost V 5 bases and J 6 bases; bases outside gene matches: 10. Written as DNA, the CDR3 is TGTGCCAGCAGCGTAATGAGGACAGGGGGAGGCAATGAGCAGTTCTTC. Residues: CASSVMRTGGGNEQFF.

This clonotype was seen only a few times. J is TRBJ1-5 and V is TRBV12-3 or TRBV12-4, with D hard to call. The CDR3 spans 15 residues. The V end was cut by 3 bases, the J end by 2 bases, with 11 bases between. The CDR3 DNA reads TGTGCCAGCAGTTTTGTGGGGTTCGGCAATCAGCCCCAGCATTTT. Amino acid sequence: CASSFVGFGNQPQHF.